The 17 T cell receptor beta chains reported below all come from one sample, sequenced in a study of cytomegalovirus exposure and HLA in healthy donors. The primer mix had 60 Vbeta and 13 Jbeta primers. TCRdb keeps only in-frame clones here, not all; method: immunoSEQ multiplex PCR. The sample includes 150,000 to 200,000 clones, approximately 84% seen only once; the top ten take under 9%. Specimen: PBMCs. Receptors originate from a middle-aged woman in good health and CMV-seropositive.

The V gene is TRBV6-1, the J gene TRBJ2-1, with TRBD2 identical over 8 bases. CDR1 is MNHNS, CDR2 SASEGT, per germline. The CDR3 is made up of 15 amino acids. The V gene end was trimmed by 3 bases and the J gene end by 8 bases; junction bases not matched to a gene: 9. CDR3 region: CASSDVGWRGDEQFF. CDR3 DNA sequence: TGTGCCAGCAGTGATGTCGGGTGGCGGGGGGATGAGCAGTTCTTC.

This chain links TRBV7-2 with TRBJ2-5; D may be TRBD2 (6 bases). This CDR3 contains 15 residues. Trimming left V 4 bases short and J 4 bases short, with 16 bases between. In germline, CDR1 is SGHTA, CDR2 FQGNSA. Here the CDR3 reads CASSSSGRVGETQYF. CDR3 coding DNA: TGTGCCAGCAGCTCGAGCGGGCGGGTAGGAGAGACCCAGTACTTC.

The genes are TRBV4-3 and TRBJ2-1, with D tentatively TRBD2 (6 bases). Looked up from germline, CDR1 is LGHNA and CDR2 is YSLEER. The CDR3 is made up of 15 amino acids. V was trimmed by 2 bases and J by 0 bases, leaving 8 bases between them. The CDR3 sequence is CASSQSGDSYNEQFF. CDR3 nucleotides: TGCGCCAGCAGCCAATCGGGGGACTCCTACAATGAGCAGTTCTTC.

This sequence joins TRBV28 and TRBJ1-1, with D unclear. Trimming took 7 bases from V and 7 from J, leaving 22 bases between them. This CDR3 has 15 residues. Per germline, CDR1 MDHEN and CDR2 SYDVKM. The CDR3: CASTQAGAVGFEAFF. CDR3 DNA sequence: TGTGCCAGCACTCAAGCGGGTGCGGTGGGGTTTGAAGCTTTCTTT.

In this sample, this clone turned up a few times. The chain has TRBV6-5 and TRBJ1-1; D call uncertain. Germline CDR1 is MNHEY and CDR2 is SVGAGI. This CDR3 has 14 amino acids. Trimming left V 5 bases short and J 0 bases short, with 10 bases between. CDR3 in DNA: TGTGCCAGCAGTGAGGCACCCATGAACACTGAAGCTTTCTTT. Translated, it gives CASSEAPMNTEAFF.

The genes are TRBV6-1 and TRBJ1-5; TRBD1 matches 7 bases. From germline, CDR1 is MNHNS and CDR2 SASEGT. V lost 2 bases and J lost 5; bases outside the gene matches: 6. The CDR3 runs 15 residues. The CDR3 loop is CASSELPTGHQPQHF. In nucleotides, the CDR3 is TGTGCCAGCAGTGAACTCCCGACAGGGCATCAGCCCCAGCATTTT.

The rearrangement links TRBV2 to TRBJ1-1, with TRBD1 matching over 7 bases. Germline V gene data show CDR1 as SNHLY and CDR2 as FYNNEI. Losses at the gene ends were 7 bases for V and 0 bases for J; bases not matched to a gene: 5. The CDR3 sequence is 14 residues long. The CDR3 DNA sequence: TGTGCCAGCATGTCGGGACAGATGAACACTGAAGCTTTCTTT. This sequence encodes CASMSGQMNTEAFF.

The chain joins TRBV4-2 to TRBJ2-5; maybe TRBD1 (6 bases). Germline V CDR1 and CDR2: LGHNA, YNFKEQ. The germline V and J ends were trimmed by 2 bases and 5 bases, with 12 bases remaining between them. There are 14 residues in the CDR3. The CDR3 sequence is CASSQTGNRETQYF. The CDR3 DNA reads TGTGCCAGCAGCCAAACAGGGAATCGGGAGACCCAGTACTTC.

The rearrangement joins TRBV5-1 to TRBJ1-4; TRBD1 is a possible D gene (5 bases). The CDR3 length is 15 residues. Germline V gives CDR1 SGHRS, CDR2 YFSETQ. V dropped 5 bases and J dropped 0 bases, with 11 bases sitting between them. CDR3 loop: CASRPGGATNEKLFF. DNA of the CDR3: TGCGCCAGCAGACCCGGGGGAGCAACTAATGAAAAACTGTTTTTT.

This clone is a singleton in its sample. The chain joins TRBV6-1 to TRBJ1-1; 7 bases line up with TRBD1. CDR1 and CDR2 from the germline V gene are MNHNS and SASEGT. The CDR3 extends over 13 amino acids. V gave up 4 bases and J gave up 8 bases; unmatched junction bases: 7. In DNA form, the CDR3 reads TGTGCCAGCAGTGCCCTTCAAGGGGGCGAAGCTTTCTTT. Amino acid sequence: CASSALQGGEAFF.

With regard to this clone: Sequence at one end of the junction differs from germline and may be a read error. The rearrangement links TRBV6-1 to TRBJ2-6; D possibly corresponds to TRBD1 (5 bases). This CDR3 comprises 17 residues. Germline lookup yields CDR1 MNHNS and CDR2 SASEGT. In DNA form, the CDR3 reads TGTGCCAGCAGTGTTCGGCAAGGTCTCTCTGGGGCCAACGGCCTGACTTTC. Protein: CASSVRQGLSGANGLTF.

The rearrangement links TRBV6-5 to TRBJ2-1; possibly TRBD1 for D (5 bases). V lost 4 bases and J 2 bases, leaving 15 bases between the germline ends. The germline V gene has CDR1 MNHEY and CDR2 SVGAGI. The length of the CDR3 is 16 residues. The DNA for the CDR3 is TGTGCCAGCAGTTTTACAGGAACTTTCGCCTACAATGAGCAGTTCTTC. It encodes CASSFTGTFAYNEQFF.

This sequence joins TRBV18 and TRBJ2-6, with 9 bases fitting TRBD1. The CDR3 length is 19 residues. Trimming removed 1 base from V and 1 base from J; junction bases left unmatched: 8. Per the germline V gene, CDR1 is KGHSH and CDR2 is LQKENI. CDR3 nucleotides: TGTGCCAGCTCACCACTCGGACAGGGGAGCTCGTCTGGGGCCAACGTCCTGACTTTC. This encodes CASSPLGQGSSSGANVLTF.

The CDR3 region is CAWSPTSGRTDTQYF. The DNA of the CDR3 is TGTGCCTGGAGTCCGACTAGCGGACGCACAGATACGCAGTATTTT. The chain links TRBV30 to TRBJ2-3; TRBD2 aligns across 9 bases. The CDR3 consists of 15 residues. Germline CDR1 is GTSNPN and CDR2 is SVGIG (reference sequence). Germline trimming cut 2 bases from V and 1 base from J; bases unmatched to any gene: 4.

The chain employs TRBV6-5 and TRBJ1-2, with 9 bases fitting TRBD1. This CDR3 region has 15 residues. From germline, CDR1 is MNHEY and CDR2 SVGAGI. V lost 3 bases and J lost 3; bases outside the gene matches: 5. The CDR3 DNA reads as TGTGCCAGCAGTTATACAGGGGGCGCGGACTATGGCTACACCTTC. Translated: CASSYTGGADYGYTF.

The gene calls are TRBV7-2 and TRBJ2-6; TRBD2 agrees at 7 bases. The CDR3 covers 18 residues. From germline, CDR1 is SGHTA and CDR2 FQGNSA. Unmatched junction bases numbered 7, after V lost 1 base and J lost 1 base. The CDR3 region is CASSLGAGVGSGANVLTF. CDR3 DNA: TGTGCCAGCAGCTTAGGTGCGGGGGTAGGATCTGGGGCCAACGTCCTGACTTTC.

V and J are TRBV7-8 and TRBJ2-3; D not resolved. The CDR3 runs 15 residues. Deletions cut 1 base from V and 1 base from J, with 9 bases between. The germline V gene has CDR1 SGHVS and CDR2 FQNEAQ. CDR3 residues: CASSLGSGGTDTQYF. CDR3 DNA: TGTGCCAGCAGCTTAGGGTCAGGTGGCACAGATACGCAGTATTTT. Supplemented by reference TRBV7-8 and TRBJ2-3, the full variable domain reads GAGVSQSPRYKVAKRGQDVALRCDPISGHVSLFWYQQALGQGPEFLTYFQNEAQLDKSGLPSDRFFAERPEGSVSTLKIQRTQQEDSAVYLCASSLGSGGTDTQYFGPGTRLTVL.